A selection of T cell receptor beta chains follows, all from one sample in a study of Graves' ophthalmopathy and Graves' hyperthyroidism. TCRdb passed the multiplex PCR reads through MiXCR, listing each CDR3 protein once. This sample has 360,000 or so distinct CDR3 sequences, with about 17% found just once. The sequenced sample consisted of peripheral blood. These receptors came from a woman between 18 and 29 years old with Graves' ophthalmopathy. CDR3s include the opening cysteine and the closing phenylalanine or tryptophan. D genes are given only for firm matches. Part of the rows lack a size; the others show once, few, many or a class for expanded clones.

v_call: TRBV28; clone_size: many; d_call: TRBD1; j_call: TRBJ2-7; cdr3_aa: CASSPIDGTGGYEQYF; cdr3_nt: TGTGCCAGCAGTCCTATCGACGGGACAGGGGGGTACGAGCAGTACTTC
v_call: TRBV28; clone_size: many; d_call: TRBD1; j_call: TRBJ2-5; cdr3_aa: CASSSSLGTGLSKTQYF; cdr3_nt: TGTGCCAGCAGTTCATCCCTGGGGACAGGGTTAAGTAAGACCCAGTACTTC
v_call: TRBV7-3; clone_size: many; d_call: .; j_call: TRBJ1-1; cdr3_aa: CASSPPAGVITLEGEAFF; cdr3_nt: TGTGCCAGCAGTCCTCCCGCCGGGGTGATCACCTTAGAAGGTGAAGCTTTCTTT
v_call: TRBV6-2/TRBV6-3; clone_size: many; d_call: TRBD1; j_call: TRBJ1-5; cdr3_aa: CASSGQVYSNQPQHF; cdr3_nt: TGTGCCAGCAGCGGACAGGTTTATAGCAATCAGCCCCAGCATTTT
v_call: TRBV20-1; clone_size: many; d_call: TRBD2; j_call: TRBJ2-5; cdr3_aa: CSASLLGLAGLRETQYF; cdr3_nt: TGCAGTGCTAGCTTGTTGGGACTAGCGGGATTGAGAGAGACCCAGTACTTC
v_call: TRBV2; clone_size: few; d_call: .; j_call: TRBJ1-1; cdr3_aa: CASSEYSGAAFF; cdr3_nt: TGTGCCAGCAGTGAATATTCGGGTGCAGCTTTCTTT
v_call: TRBV12-3/TRBV12-4; clone_size: many; d_call: .; j_call: TRBJ1-5; cdr3_aa: CASSFGVSPQHF; cdr3_nt: TGTGCCAGCAGTTTCGGGGTCAGCCCCCAGCATTTT
v_call: TRBV12-3/TRBV12-4; clone_size: few; d_call: .; j_call: TRBJ1-6; cdr3_aa: CASSSEHSPLHF; cdr3_nt: TGTGCCAGCAGTTCAGAGCATTCACCCCTCCACTTT
v_call: TRBV29-1; clone_size: many; d_call: TRBD1; j_call: TRBJ2-7; cdr3_aa: CSVVGQGDEQYF; cdr3_nt: TGCAGCGTTGTGGGACAGGGGGATGAGCAGTACTTC
v_call: TRBV6-2/TRBV6-3; clone_size: .; d_call: TRBD1; j_call: TRBJ2-7; cdr3_aa: CATRDRDYEQYF; cdr3_nt: TGTGCCACCCGGGACAGGGACTACGAGCAGTACTTC
v_call: TRBV7-8; clone_size: many; d_call: .; j_call: TRBJ1-5; cdr3_aa: CASSLGPNQPQHF; cdr3_nt: TGTGCCAGCAGCCTTGGGCCCAATCAGCCCCAGCATTTT
v_call: TRBV20-1; clone_size: few; d_call: TRBD1; j_call: TRBJ1-1; cdr3_aa: CSATRDRGLWGEAFF; cdr3_nt: TGCAGTGCTACCCGAGACAGGGGGCTTTGGGGTGAAGCTTTCTTT
v_call: TRBV12-3/TRBV12-4; clone_size: many; d_call: TRBD1; j_call: TRBJ1-6; cdr3_aa: CASSLRSPGTGVSPLHF; cdr3_nt: TGTGCCAGCAGTTTGAGATCTCCCGGGACAGGGGTTTCACCCCTCCACTTT
v_call: TRBV20-1; clone_size: many; d_call: .; j_call: TRBJ2-2; cdr3_aa: CSAPGLNTGELFF; cdr3_nt: TGCAGTGCTCCAGGGTTAAACACCGGGGAGCTGTTTTTT
v_call: TRBV28; clone_size: .; d_call: TRBD1; j_call: TRBJ2-5; cdr3_aa: CASSLRTGLIETQYF; cdr3_nt: TGTGCCAGCAGTTTAAGGACAGGTTTAATCGAGACCCAGTACTTC
v_call: TRBV7-2; clone_size: once; d_call: .; j_call: TRBJ1-1; cdr3_aa: CASSLHPGTEAFF; cdr3_nt: TGTGCCAGCAGCTTACATCCGGGCACTGAAGCTTTCTTT
v_call: TRBV6-1; clone_size: many; d_call: TRBD1; j_call: TRBJ1-2; cdr3_aa: CASSPPGAGGDYGYTF; cdr3_nt: TGTGCCAGCAGTCCCCCGGGGGCAGGGGGGGACTATGGCTACACCTTC
v_call: TRBV11-2; clone_size: .; d_call: TRBD1; j_call: TRBJ2-7; cdr3_aa: CASSLDGTGTNEQYF; cdr3_nt: TGTGCCAGCAGCTTAGACGGGACAGGGACCAACGAGCAGTACTTC
v_call: TRBV11-2; clone_size: many; d_call: TRBD2; j_call: TRBJ2-7; cdr3_aa: CASSFPGTSGSAVYEQYF; cdr3_nt: TGTGCCAGCAGCTTCCCCGGGACTAGCGGGAGTGCAGTATACGAGCAGTACTTC
v_call: TRBV20-1; clone_size: many; d_call: .; j_call: TRBJ1-2; cdr3_aa: CSANADRPTNYGYTF; cdr3_nt: TGCAGTGCTAACGCGGACCGACCGACTAACTATGGCTACACCTTC
v_call: TRBV25-1; clone_size: .; d_call: .; j_call: TRBJ1-2; cdr3_aa: CASSLSGVGYGYTF; cdr3_nt: TGTGCCAGCAGTTTATCAGGGGTTGGCTATGGCTACACCTTC
v_call: TRBV4-3; clone_size: many; d_call: .; j_call: TRBJ1-1; cdr3_aa: CASSQDRGTTEAFF; cdr3_nt: TGCGCCAGCAGCCAAGATCGGGGGACCACTGAAGCTTTCTTT
v_call: TRBV20-1; clone_size: many; d_call: .; j_call: TRBJ2-5; cdr3_aa: CSFVSQETQYF; cdr3_nt: TGCAGTTTTGTTAGCCAAGAGACCCAGTACTTC
v_call: TRBV15; clone_size: many; d_call: .; j_call: TRBJ1-1; cdr3_aa: CATSRDRKRTEAFF; cdr3_nt: TGTGCCACCAGCAGAGATCGGAAGCGGACTGAAGCTTTCTTT
v_call: TRBV30; clone_size: many; d_call: .; j_call: TRBJ1-1; cdr3_aa: CAWTKNTEAFF; cdr3_nt: TGTGCCTGGACGAAGAACACTGAAGCTTTCTTT
v_call: TRBV12-3/TRBV12-4; clone_size: many; d_call: .; j_call: TRBJ2-2; cdr3_aa: CASTSAGELFF; cdr3_nt: TGTGCCAGCACAAGCGCCGGGGAGCTGTTTTTT
v_call: TRBV4-1; clone_size: many; d_call: .; j_call: TRBJ1-6; cdr3_aa: CASSQDRKGAQQSPLHF; cdr3_nt: TGCGCCAGCAGCCAAGATAGGAAAGGGGCCCAGCAATCACCCCTCCACTTT
v_call: TRBV18; clone_size: .; d_call: TRBD1; j_call: TRBJ2-6; cdr3_aa: CASSPLRQGAVSGANVLTF; cdr3_nt: TGTGCCAGCTCACCACTCCGTCAGGGGGCAGTATCTGGGGCCAACGTCCTGACTTTC